Following are 31 T cell receptor beta chains from one sample sequenced in a study of blood T cell repertoires in COVID-19. Using immunoSEQ multiplex PCR, the repertoire was profiled, and TCRdb retains in-frame clones only, with some absent. The table includes hundreds of thousands of clones, about 84% detected once. Source material: PBMCs or T cells enriched from blood (not recorded which). The receptors originated from a middle-aged woman with acute COVID-19.

The V and J genes are TRBV12-3 or TRBV12-4 and TRBJ1-2; D might be TRBD1 (5 bases). V gave up 1 base and J gave up 5 bases, with 8 bases separating them. The CDR3 extends over 13 amino acids. This CDR3 is CASSLETVYGYTF. Written as DNA, the CDR3 is TGTGCCAGCAGTTTAGAGACAGTATATGGCTACACCTTC.

The J gene is TRBJ1-3, the V gene TRBV10-3; a possible D gene is TRBD1 (5 bases). Germline CDR1 and CDR2: ENHRY and SYGVKD. Trimming left V 8 bases short and J 3 bases short, with 23 bases between. The CDR3 is made up of 17 amino acids. The DNA for the CDR3 is TGTGCCATCTCTGCCTCCACCTTTCAGGGTGATGGAAACACCATATATTTT. It codes for CAISASTFQGDGNTIYF.

V and J are TRBV10-3 and TRBJ2-1, with 14 positions matching TRBD2. Germline CDR1 is ENHRY and CDR2 is SYGVKD. The CDR3 sequence is 15 residues long. With 9 bases clipped from V and 9 bases from J, the junction kept 10 bases outside the gene matches. CDR3 coding DNA: TGTGCCATAGGAGCGGGGACTAGCGGGAGTAGTGAGCAGTTCTTC. Encoded protein: CAIGAGTSGSSEQFF.

The chain couples TRBV30 to TRBJ1-1; no reliable D call. This CDR3 spans 11 amino acids. Trimming took 0 bases from V and 5 from J, leaving 4 bases between them. Germline CDR1 is GTSNPN and CDR2 is SVGIG (reference sequence). DNA for the CDR3: TGTGCCTGGAGTGTCGGGACTGAAGCTTTCTTT. It is translated as CAWSVGTEAFF.

The V gene is TRBV7-3, the J gene TRBJ2-3; 11 bases align to TRBD2. Trimming removed 5 bases from V and 5 bases from J; junction bases left unmatched: 6. CDR1 and CDR2 (germline): SGHTA, FQGTGA. The CDR3 contains 15 residues. CDR3: CASSPLAGGVDTQYF. In DNA, the CDR3 is TGTGCCAGCAGCCCATTAGCGGGAGGGGTAGATACGCAGTATTTT.

The chain combines TRBV28 with TRBJ2-5, with 7 bases lining up with TRBD2. J gave up 2 bases and V 5 bases, and 8 bases lay outside the gene matches. The germline CDR1 and CDR2 sequences are MDHEN and SYDVKM. The CDR3 is 15 residues long. The CDR3 nucleotides read TGTGCCAGCAGTACCGGGGGGTACCGGCAAGAGACCCAGTACTTC. This translates into CASSTGGYRQETQYF.

The DNA of the CDR3 is TGTGCCAGCAGCGAACAGGGAGACGTCTATGGCTACACCTTC. Translation: CASSEQGDVYGYTF. The chain carries TRBV9 and TRBJ1-2; D might be TRBD1 (6 bases). Germline V lookup: CDR1 SGDLS, CDR2 YYNGEE. Trimming pared 3 bases from V and 4 bases from J, leaving 13 bases between. The CDR3 consists of 14 residues.

In its sample, this clone was seen a few times. The chain links TRBV12-5 to TRBJ2-3; 8 positions match TRBD2. CDR3 length equals 15 residues. The V and J ends lost 1 base and 0 bases, in that order; junction bases with no gene match: 0. The germline V gene has CDR1 LGHNT and CDR2 FRNRAP. Here the CDR3 DNA reads TGTGCTAGTGGTTTGGGCGGGGGGAGCACAGATACGCAGTATTTT. Its protein product is CASGLGGGSTDTQYF.

In DNA, the CDR3 is TGTGCCTGGAGTTCGGGGTGGAGGGGTGAAAAACTGTTTTTT. This gives the protein CAWSSGWRGEKLFF. The rearrangement uses TRBV30 and TRBJ1-4; the D gene is possibly TRBD1 (5 bases). The CDR3 totals 14 residues. V was trimmed by 2 bases and J by 7 bases, leaving 14 bases between them. Germline V gene sequence: CDR1 GTSNPN, CDR2 SVGIG (reference sequence).

This chain connects TRBV6-2 or TRBV6-3 to TRBJ2-5; the match to TRBD2 covers 7 bases. V was pared by 5 bases and J by 2 bases, with 5 bases of the junction left unmatched. The CDR3 runs to 14 residues. Germline CDR1 and CDR2: MNHEY and SVGEGT. CDR3 amino acids: CASSGGGSQETQYF. CDR3 nucleotides: TGTGCCAGCAGTGGGGGAGGGTCTCAAGAGACCCAGTACTTC.

The gene calls are TRBV6-5 and TRBJ2-1, with TRBD2 as a possible D gene (5 bases). The germline V and J ends were trimmed by 7 bases and 0 bases, with 10 bases remaining between them. Germline CDR1 and CDR2: MNHEY and SVGAGI. The CDR3 has 14 residues. The DNA for the CDR3 is TGTGCCAGCAAGAGCGGCGTCTCCTACAATGAGCAGTTCTTC. It encodes CASKSGVSYNEQFF.

J is TRBJ2-7 and V is TRBV5-6; 9 nucleotides align to TRBD1. With V trimmed by 4 bases and J by 0 bases, 5 bases remained unmatched. The CDR3 is 15 residues long. In germline, CDR1 is SGHDT, CDR2 YYEEEE. The CDR3 region is CASSPRDRVSYEQYF. In DNA form, the CDR3 reads TGTGCCAGCAGCCCCCGGGACAGGGTCTCCTACGAGCAGTACTTC.

The chain has TRBV3-1 (or the pseudogene TRBV3-2) and TRBJ1-6; 8 bases map to TRBD1. The length of the CDR3 is 17 residues. CDR1 is LGHDT, CDR2 YNNKEL, per germline (reference sequence). The ends lost 1 base at V and 5 bases at J; junction bases unmatched: 7. Here the CDR3 DNA reads TGTGCCAGCAGCCAAGTTTTTCAGGGGGCTAATAATTCACCCCTCCACTTT. It specifies CASSQVFQGANNSPLHF.

The genes are TRBV27 and TRBJ1-1; a weak D match, TRBD1 (5 bases). The CDR3 runs 16 residues. V was shortened by 5 bases and J by 4 bases, with 20 bases between the two germline ends. Per germline, CDR1 MNHEY and CDR2 SMNVEV (reference sequence). DNA for the CDR3: TGTGCCAGCAGTCTTGGGGCAGGCGTTTTAGGCACTGAAGCTTTCTTT. Its protein product is CASSLGAGVLGTEAFF.

V and J are TRBV27 and TRBJ2-2; 9 bases match TRBD2. There are 15 residues in the CDR3. Germline assignment: CDR1 MNHEY and CDR2 SMNVEV (reference sequence). Trimming took 6 bases from V and 7 from J; bases not matched to a gene: 9. This CDR3 is CASSPGTSIDGELFF. The CDR3 DNA follows: TGTGCCAGCAGCCCCGGGACTAGCATCGACGGGGAGCTGTTTTTT.

The V and J genes are TRBV28 and TRBJ1-1; 7 positions agree with TRBD1. There are 12 residues in the CDR3. CDR1 and CDR2 (germline): MDHEN, SYDVKM. The trim removed 6 bases at V and 4 bases at J, leaving 2 bases unmatched. The CDR3: CASRRGPTEAFF. The DNA for the CDR3 is TGTGCCAGCAGAAGGGGGCCCACTGAAGCTTTCTTT.

The gene calls are TRBV14 and TRBJ2-7; 8 nucleotides match TRBD1. CDR3 size: 14 residues. Trimming took 5 bases from V and 2 from J; bases not matched to a gene: 5. CDR1 is SGHDN, CDR2 FVKESK, per germline. The CDR3 bases are TGTGCCAGCAGCGGTCGGACAGGGCCCTACGAGCAGTACTTC. Translation gives CASSGRTGPYEQYF.

The chain couples TRBV2 to TRBJ2-7, with TRBD2 matching 9 bases. J gave up 3 bases and V 4 bases, and 4 bases lay outside the gene matches. Per the germline V gene, CDR1 is SNHLY and CDR2 is FYNNEI. This CDR3 has 14 residues. The CDR3 DNA follows: TGTGCCAGCAGTGTGGCTAGCGGGGACTACGAGCAGTACTTC. It yields the protein CASSVASGDYEQYF.

V gene TRBV25-1 combines with J gene TRBJ2-2; 8 nucleotides align to TRBD1. The CDR3 is 16 amino acids. Germline values: CDR1 MGHDK, CDR2 SYGVNS. After removal of 8 bases from V and 6 bases from J, the junction contained 14 bases not matched to a gene. The chain's CDR3 is CASSEGGRGRSGELFF. The CDR3 bases are TGTGCCAGCTCGGAAGGTGGCAGGGGGCGATCCGGGGAGCTGTTTTTT.

The chain employs TRBV4-3 and TRBJ1-6; TRBD1 matches at 8 bases. Trimming took 4 bases from V and 9 from J; bases not matched to a gene: 5. CDR3 length: 14 residues. The germline gives CDR1 LGHNA, CDR2 YSLEER. CDR3 loop: CASSPSRGPSPLHF. In DNA form, the CDR3 reads TGCGCCAGCAGCCCAAGCAGGGGGCCTTCACCCCTCCACTTT.

The V call is TRBV2, the J call TRBJ1-5; perhaps TRBD1 as D (6 bases). V was pared by 6 bases and J by 2 bases, with 14 bases between. Germline V gene data show CDR1 as SNHLY and CDR2 as FYNNEI. The CDR3 consists of 15 residues. For the CDR3, the DNA is TGTGCCAGCAGGGAACAGGGATTCGGCAATCAGCCCCAGCATTTT. It translates to CASREQGFGNQPQHF.

This sequence joins TRBV5-6 and TRBJ2-3; TRBD1 aligns across 9 bases. J lost 4 bases, V lost 2 bases, and 5 bases had no gene match. CDR1 is SGHDT and CDR2 is YYEEEE in the germline V gene. The CDR3 has 15 residues. CDR3 residues: CASSFTGGVADTQYF. The CDR3 DNA sequence: TGTGCCAGCAGCTTTACAGGGGGCGTCGCAGATACGCAGTATTTT.

J is TRBJ1-2 and V is TRBV27; tentatively, D is TRBD1 (6 bases). Per the germline V gene, CDR1 is MNHEY and CDR2 is SMNVEV (reference sequence). The germline V and J ends were trimmed by 4 bases and 4 bases, with 13 bases remaining between them. The CDR3 loop spans 14 amino acids. CDR3: CASSSPGEGYGYTF. In nucleotides, the CDR3 is TGTGCCAGCAGTTCGCCAGGGGAGGGCTATGGCTACACCTTC.

The chain employs TRBV9 and TRBJ1-4; 7 bases fit TRBD1. Looked up from germline, CDR1 is SGDLS and CDR2 is YYNGEE. J gave up 7 bases and V 0 bases, and 6 bases lay outside the gene matches. The CDR3 sequence is 15 residues long. CDR3 sequence (DNA): TGTGCCAGCAGCGTAGGAGGGGGCTTCGGTGAAAAACTGTTTTTT. Protein: CASSVGGGFGEKLFF.

V is TRBV6-4 and J is TRBJ2-3, with TRBD2 as a possible D gene (6 bases). CDR1 is MRHNA, CDR2 SNTAGT, per germline. V was clipped by 6 bases and J by 0 bases, with 10 bases between them. This CDR3 is built from 14 residues. In DNA form, the CDR3 reads TGTGCCAGCAGCCCGGCGGGGAGCACAGATACGCAGTATTTT. It is translated as CASSPAGSTDTQYF.

The chain uses TRBV6-2 or TRBV6-3 and TRBJ2-2; 7 positions match TRBD2. There are 16 residues in the CDR3. The trim removed 4 bases at V and 4 bases at J, leaving 9 bases unmatched. CDR1 is MNHEY, CDR2 SVGEGT, per germline. In nucleotides, the CDR3 is TGTGCCAGCAGTTCGGGGAGCGGGAAGGGCACCGGGGAGCTGTTTTTT. Translating gives CASSSGSGKGTGELFF.

A single count supports this clone. The chain uses TRBV5-1 and TRBJ2-3, with a possible D match to TRBD1 (6 bases). Germline CDR1 SGHRS, CDR2 YFSETQ. V was trimmed by 4 bases and J by 0 bases, leaving 18 bases between them. The CDR3 is 17 residues long. The DNA of the CDR3 is TGCGCCAGCAGCGTTGAGCCGACAGGTTCTAGCACAGATACGCAGTATTTT. Translating it yields CASSVEPTGSSTDTQYF.

The gene calls are TRBV5-1 and TRBJ1-1; 7 positions agree with TRBD1. The CDR3 loop spans 14 amino acids. V lost 5 bases, J lost 1 base, and 5 bases stayed unmatched. Germline CDR1 reads SGHRS; CDR2 reads YFSETQ. CDR3 in DNA: TGCGCCAGCAGTCGACAGGGTCGGAACACTGAAGCTTTCTTT. It yields the protein CASSRQGRNTEAFF.

This clone was counted a single time. The J gene is TRBJ1-2, the V gene TRBV28; D not certain. The germline CDR1 and CDR2 sequences are MDHEN and SYDVKM. The germline V and J ends were trimmed by 3 bases and 5 bases, with 13 bases remaining between them. CDR3 length: 14 residues. The CDR3 is CASSFGDFGYGYTF. CDR3 in DNA: TGTGCCAGCAGTTTTGGAGACTTCGGGTATGGCTACACCTTC.

The genes are TRBV5-1 and TRBJ1-2; D is ambiguous. Germline CDR1 reads SGHRS; CDR2 reads YFSETQ. The CDR3 extends over 13 amino acids. V dropped 0 bases and J dropped 6 bases, with 9 bases sitting between them. The CDR3 nucleotides read TGCGCCAGCAGCTTGGGGGCGGGCAATGGCTACACCTTC. Translation gives CASSLGAGNGYTF.

V and J are TRBV27 and TRBJ2-3; D unresolved. CDR1 MNHEY and CDR2 SMNVEV come from the germline V gene (reference sequence). This CDR3 comprises 15 residues. V lost 4 bases and J lost 0, with 11 bases in between. CDR3 in amino acids: CASSSTTYSTDTQYF. The CDR3 DNA reads as TGTGCCAGCAGTTCCACGACTTATAGCACAGATACGCAGTATTTT.